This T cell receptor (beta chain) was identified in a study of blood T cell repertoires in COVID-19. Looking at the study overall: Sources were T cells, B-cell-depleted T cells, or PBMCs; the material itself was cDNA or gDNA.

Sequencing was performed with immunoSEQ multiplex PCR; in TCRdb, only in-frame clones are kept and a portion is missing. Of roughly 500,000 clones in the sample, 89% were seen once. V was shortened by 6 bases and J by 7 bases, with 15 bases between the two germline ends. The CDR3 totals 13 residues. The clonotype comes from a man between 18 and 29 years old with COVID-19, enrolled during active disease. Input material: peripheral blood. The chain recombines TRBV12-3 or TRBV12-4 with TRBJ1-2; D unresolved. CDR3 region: CASSIRRRGGYTF. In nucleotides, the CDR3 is TGTGCCAGCAGCATCCGACGGCGGGGTGGCTACACCTTC.